A single sample is the source of the 20 T cell receptor beta chains below, sequenced in a study of cytomegalovirus exposure and HLA in healthy donors. PCR involved 60 Vbeta and 13 Jbeta primers. TCRdb keeps only in-frame clones here, not all; method: immunoSEQ multiplex PCR. The repertoire holds under 130,000 clones, with around four fifths as singletons. The sample consisted of PBMCs. These receptors all stem from a woman aged 40 to 50 in good health and CMV-seropositive.

The chain uses TRBV6-6 and TRBJ1-3; D may be TRBD1 (6 bases). With 7 bases removed from V and 0 bases from J, the gap between germline ends came to 16 bases. The CDR3 covers 16 residues. CDR1 is MNHNY and CDR2 is SVGAGI in the germline V gene (reference sequence). CDR3 loop: CASTPYRQVSGNTIYF. Here the CDR3 DNA reads TGTGCCAGCACACCCTACCGACAGGTCTCTGGAAACACCATATATTTT.

This clone came up a few times. J is TRBJ1-2 and V is TRBV4-3; TRBD1 matches 9 bases. This CDR3 contains 13 residues. The germline V gene has CDR1 LGHNA and CDR2 YSLEER. With V trimmed by 4 bases and J by 6 bases, 3 bases remained unmatched. This CDR3 reads CASSLGQGNGYTF. The CDR3, as DNA: TGCGCCAGCAGCCTGGGACAGGGAAATGGCTACACCTTC.

The chain combines TRBV19 with TRBJ2-7; 9 bases line up with TRBD1. The germline V gene has CDR1 LNHDA and CDR2 SQIVND (reference sequence). V shed 9 bases and J 1 base; nucleotides not matched to a gene: 7. The CDR3 is 14 amino acids. Written as DNA, the CDR3 is TGTGCCAGCAGACGGGACAGGGATTCCTACGAGCAGTACTTC. It codes for CASRRDRDSYEQYF.

This sequence joins TRBV4-1 and TRBJ2-7; 11 nucleotides match TRBD1. The junction had 3 bases not matched to a gene; V was cut back by 6 bases and J by 2 bases. The CDR3 has 14 residues. Germline V gene sequence: CDR1 MGHRA, CDR2 YSYEKL. As DNA, the CDR3 is TGCGCCAGCAGGAGGGACAGGGGGGCCTACGAGCAGTACTTC. Protein: CASRRDRGAYEQYF.

The chain uses TRBV7-3 and TRBJ1-1; 11 nucleotides align to TRBD1. The CDR3 length is 16 residues. In germline, CDR1 is SGHTA, CDR2 FQGTGA. The trim removed 5 bases at V and 0 bases at J, leaving 5 bases unmatched. CDR3 loop: CASSPGTGGVNTEAFF. The CDR3 DNA reads as TGTGCCAGCAGCCCAGGGACAGGGGGGGTGAACACTGAAGCTTTCTTT.

The rearrangement joins TRBV6-5 to TRBJ1-5; no definite D call. CDR1 is MNHEY, CDR2 SVGAGI, per germline. This CDR3 region has 15 residues. V was trimmed by 4 bases and J by 7 bases, leaving 17 bases between them. The CDR3 loop reads CASSFARSGGQPQHF. CDR3 nucleotides: TGTGCCAGCAGTTTCGCCAGATCGGGAGGACAGCCCCAGCATTTT.

The rearrangement uses TRBV4-1 and TRBJ2-5; perhaps TRBD1 as D (5 bases). The ends were cut back, 4 bases at V and 2 bases at J, with 20 bases in the middle. The CDR3 extends over 17 amino acids. CDR1 and CDR2 (germline): MGHRA, YSYEKL. In DNA, the CDR3 is TGCGCCAGCAGCCGCTTCAAGGGGCGTGGTCCTCAAGAGACCCAGTACTTC. Translated: CASSRFKGRGPQETQYF.

This sequence joins TRBV4-1 and TRBJ2-7; 9 bases agree with TRBD1. V shed 2 bases, J shed 3 bases, and the junction held 8 bases outside the gene matches. The CDR3 sequence is 16 residues long. Germline V gives CDR1 MGHRA, CDR2 YSYEKL. This CDR3 is CASSQFYRGRFYEQYF. CDR3 bases: TGCGCCAGCAGCCAATTCTACAGGGGGCGCTTCTACGAGCAGTACTTC.

This rearrangement joins TRBV18 to TRBJ1-2; D is perhaps TRBD1 (6 bases). This CDR3 spans 16 amino acids. V was pared by 0 bases and J by 2 bases, with 13 bases between. Germline V gene data show CDR1 as KGHSH and CDR2 as LQKENI. The DNA of the CDR3 is TGTGCCAGCTCACCACCGAGGACAGCGCTAAACTATGGCTACACCTTC. Encoded protein: CASSPPRTALNYGYTF. The full variable domain, in which reference TRBV18 and TRBJ1-2 provide the parts outside the CDR3, is NAGVMQNPRHLVRRRGQEARLRCSPMKGHSHVYWYRQLPEEGLKFMVYLQKENIIDESGMPKERFSAEFPKEGPSILRIQQVVRGDSAAYFCASSPPRTALNYGYTFGSGTRLTVV.

This chain joins TRBV7-2 and TRBJ2-7; D perhaps matches TRBD2 (5 bases). This CDR3 spans 15 amino acids. Trimming took off 1 base at V and 0 bases at J, with 10 bases between the two ends. Germline V gene lookup returns CDR1 SGHTA and CDR2 FQGNSA. CDR3 amino acids: CASSLVVGSSYEQYF. Written as DNA, the CDR3 is TGTGCCAGCAGCTTAGTCGTGGGGAGCTCCTACGAGCAGTACTTC.

The chain uses TRBV29-1 and TRBJ2-1; perhaps TRBD2 as D (5 bases). The V end was cut by 6 bases, the J end by 4 bases, with 10 bases between. The CDR3 extends over 12 amino acids. Germline V lookup: CDR1 SQVTM, CDR2 ANQGSEA. Written as DNA, the CDR3 is TGCAGCGTGCGGGCAAATTACAATGAGCAGTTCTTC. Amino acid sequence: CSVRANYNEQFF.

The V call is TRBV6-5, the J call TRBJ1-4; 11 positions match TRBD1. The V and J ends lost 6 bases and 7 bases, in that order; junction bases with no gene match: 4. In germline, CDR1 is MNHEY, CDR2 SVGAGI. This CDR3 comprises 14 residues. CDR3 DNA sequence: TGTGCCAGCAGGCGGACAGGGGGCTCTGAAAAACTGTTTTTT. Amino acid sequence: CASRRTGGSEKLFF.

DNA for the CDR3: TGTGCCAGCAGAGGGAGAATCGACCGCTCCTACAATGAGCAGTTCTTC. Translation: CASRGRIDRSYNEQFF. The rearrangement uses TRBV6-6 and TRBJ2-1; D perhaps matches TRBD2 (5 bases). Trimming removed 6 bases from V and 0 bases from J, with 15 bases in between. Germline lookup yields CDR1 MNHNY and CDR2 SVGAGI (reference sequence). CDR3 length equals 16 residues.

Worth noting for this clone: One junction end does not reproduce the germline sequence, and a read error may be involved. The gene calls are TRBV6-1 and TRBJ2-7; TRBD2 aligns across 10 bases. The CDR3 is 13 residues long. Germline V gives CDR1 MNHNS, CDR2 SASEGT. CDR3 amino acids: CASSVGTSAVGGF. The CDR3 bases are TGTGCCAGCAGTGTTGGGACTAGCGCCGTCGGAGGCTTC.

This clone has more than one count but fewer than ten. The V and J genes are TRBV5-1 and TRBJ2-7; the match to TRBD1 covers 8 bases. CDR3 length: 15 amino acids. Per germline, CDR1 SGHRS and CDR2 YFSETQ. V lost 3 bases to trimming and J lost 0 bases; unmatched junction nucleotides: 5. This chain's CDR3 is CASSWDRPVSYEQYF. The DNA of the CDR3 is TGCGCCAGCAGCTGGGACAGGCCAGTCTCCTACGAGCAGTACTTC. The whole variable domain, filled in from reference TRBV5-1 and TRBJ2-7, reads KAGVTQTPRYLIKTRGQQVTLSCSPISGHRSVSWYQQTPGQGLQFLFEYFSETQRNKGNFPGRFSGRQFSNSRSEMNVSTLELGDSALYLCASSWDRPVSYEQYFGPGTRLTVT.

This chain connects TRBV19 to TRBJ2-2; D perhaps matches TRBD2 (6 bases). V shed 5 bases and J shed 3 bases, with 10 bases lying between them. This CDR3 comprises 14 residues. Germline-derived CDR1 and CDR2 are LNHDA and SQIVND (reference sequence). CDR3 amino acids: CASSPTSYTGELFF. CDR3 coding DNA: TGTGCCAGTAGTCCCACTAGCTACACCGGGGAGCTGTTTTTT.

This clone was detected a few times. The V call is TRBV4-3, the J call TRBJ1-4, with TRBD1 matching 9 bases. Per the germline V gene, CDR1 is LGHNA and CDR2 is YSLEER. The junction had 10 bases not matched to a gene; V was cut back by 5 bases and J by 6 bases. The CDR3 has 16 residues. This chain's CDR3 is CASSSSTQGADEKLFF. The CDR3 DNA reads TGCGCCAGCAGCTCAAGCACACAGGGGGCTGATGAAAAACTGTTTTTT.

The V and J genes are TRBV5-1 and TRBJ2-5; 9 bases match TRBD2. V shed 4 bases and J 5 bases; nucleotides not matched to a gene: 6. The CDR3 is 14 amino acids. In germline, CDR1 is SGHRS, CDR2 YFSETQ. The chain's CDR3 is CASSPAGGYETQYF. CDR3 sequence (DNA): TGCGCCAGCAGCCCGGCGGGAGGGTATGAGACCCAGTACTTC.

Notes on this clone: The sample has other DNA sequences that encode this CDR3 too. V usage is TRBV5-5 and J usage is TRBJ1-3; D might be TRBD1 (6 bases). The CDR3 covers 14 residues. Trimming took 0 bases from V and 2 from J, leaving 6 bases between them. From germline, CDR1 is SGHKS and CDR2 YYEKEE (reference sequence). The CDR3 here is CASSLGQAGNTIYF. As DNA, the CDR3 is TGTGCCAGCAGCTTGGGACAGGCTGGAAACACCATATATTTT. Based on the CDR3 plus reference TRBV5-5 and TRBJ1-3, the full variable domain is DAGVTQSPTHLIKTRGQQVTLRCSPISGHKSVSWYQQVLGQGPQFIFQYYEKEERGRGNFPDRFSARQFPNYSSELNVNALLLGDSALYLCASSLGQAGNTIYFGEGSWLTVV.

V is TRBV5-1 and J is TRBJ2-3; D is perhaps TRBD1 (6 bases). There are 14 residues in the CDR3. CDR1 SGHRS and CDR2 YFSETQ come from the germline V gene. Between the trimmed V and J ends, which lost 2 bases and 4 bases, there was a span of 11 bases. CDR3 sequence (DNA): TGCGCCAGCAGCTTACACAGGGTGGCAGATACGCAGTATTTT. This encodes CASSLHRVADTQYF.